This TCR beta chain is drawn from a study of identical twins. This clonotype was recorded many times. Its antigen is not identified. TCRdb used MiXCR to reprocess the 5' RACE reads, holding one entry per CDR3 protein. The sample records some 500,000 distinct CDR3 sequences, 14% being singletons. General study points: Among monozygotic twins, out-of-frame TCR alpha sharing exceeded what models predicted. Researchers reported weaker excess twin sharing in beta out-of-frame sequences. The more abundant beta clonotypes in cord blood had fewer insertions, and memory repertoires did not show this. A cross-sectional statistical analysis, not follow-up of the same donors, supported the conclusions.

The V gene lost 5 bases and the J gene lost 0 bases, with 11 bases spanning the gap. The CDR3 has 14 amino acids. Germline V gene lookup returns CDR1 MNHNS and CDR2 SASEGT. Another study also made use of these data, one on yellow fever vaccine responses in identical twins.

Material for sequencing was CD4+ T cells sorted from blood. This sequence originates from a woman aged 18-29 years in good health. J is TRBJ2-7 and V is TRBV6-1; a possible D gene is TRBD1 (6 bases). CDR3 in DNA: TGTGCCAGCAGTCGTGGCAGGGGCTCCTACGAGCAGTACTTC. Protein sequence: CASSRGRGSYEQYF.